This TCR beta chain was captured in a study of response to subunit inactivated influenza vaccine. The study's findings and limits: New T cells are recruited in small numbers by each seasonal influenza vaccination, according to the authors' suggestion.

For this clonotype: Its target is not known. One junction end disagrees with the germline gene, perhaps due to a read error.

This CDR3 has 14 residues. TCRdb reprocessed the RT-PCR reads with MiXCR, giving one entry per CDR3 protein. The table lists hundreds of thousands of distinct CDR3 sequences, about 14% of them singletons. Sequencing used PBMCs from blood, obtained around two weeks before vaccination. The chain recombines TRBV12-3 or TRBV12-4 with TRBJ2-1; D is ambiguous. This TCR derives from a man between 50 and 59 years old who received an inactivated influenza vaccine. For the CDR3, the DNA is TGTGCCAGCTGTTTAGCCGGTGTTGGGAATGAGCAGTTCTTC. It yields the protein CASCLAGVGNEQFF.